What follows are 21 T cell receptor beta chains derived from one specimen sequenced in a study of shared clonotypes between healthy human individuals. Measured with immunoSEQ multiplex PCR; TCRdb has only the in-frame clones, and not every one. The data contain some 2,500,000 clones, over 85% of them seen just once; the ten biggest clones take up 0.36%. Sequencing was done on a sample of naive CD4+ T cells from PBMCs. Subset reported: CD45RA+ positively selected. The receptors originated from a man between 18 and 35 years old in good health. Some clones in this sample may be carry-over from other donors' samples.

J is TRBJ1-1 and V is TRBV5-4; D possibly corresponds to TRBD1 (5 bases). Trimming took 4 bases from V and 5 from J, leaving 15 bases between them. There are 14 residues in the CDR3. Germline lookup yields CDR1 SGHNT and CDR2 YYREEE (reference sequence). CDR3: CASSPKSGQTEAFF. The CDR3 nucleotides read TGTGCCAGCAGCCCGAAATCTGGACAAACTGAAGCTTTCTTT.

The chain is built from TRBV15 and TRBJ2-4, with 8 bases lining up with TRBD2. This CDR3 spans 13 amino acids. Germline lookup yields CDR1 LNHNV and CDR2 YYDKDF (reference sequence). J gave up 4 bases and V 8 bases, and 4 bases lay outside the gene matches. This chain's CDR3 is CATAGGGKNIQYF. The CDR3, as DNA: TGTGCCACCGCGGGGGGTGGTAAAAACATTCAGTACTTC.

The gene calls are TRBV5-1 and TRBJ1-3; D remains unclear. The CDR3 is made up of 16 amino acids. V shed 0 bases and J shed 0 bases, with 10 bases lying between them. The germline V gene encodes CDR1 SGHRS and CDR2 YFSETQ. The CDR3 region is CASSLGRTSSGNTIYF. CDR3 coding DNA: TGCGCCAGCAGCTTGGGCAGGACGAGCTCTGGAAACACCATATATTTT.

This chain uses TRBV7-8 with TRBJ2-7; 7 bases map to TRBD1. J was trimmed by 5 bases and V by 1 base; bases with no gene match: 5. The germline gives CDR1 SGHVS, CDR2 FQNEAQ. The CDR3 runs to 14 residues. CDR3 in amino acids: CASSLVQGTDEQYF. As DNA, the CDR3 is TGTGCCAGCAGCTTAGTACAGGGGACCGACGAGCAGTACTTC.

V gene TRBV7-8 combines with J gene TRBJ2-2; no clear D. Germline V CDR1 and CDR2: SGHVS, FQNEAQ. This CDR3 has 14 residues. V was pared by 5 bases and J by 3 bases, with 10 bases between. The CDR3 DNA is TGTGCCAGCAGCCCGCTGAGGTACACCGGGGAGCTGTTTTTT. It yields the protein CASSPLRYTGELFF.

The rearrangement joins TRBV29-1 to TRBJ2-5; D perhaps matches TRBD1 (8 bases). The V gene's germline CDR1 is SQVTM and CDR2 ANQGSEA. Trimming pared 7 bases from V and 5 bases from J, leaving 17 bases between. The CDR3 is 13 residues long. CDR3 loop: CSAQGGTSETQYF. In nucleotides, the CDR3 is TGCAGCGCACAGGGGGGGACAAGTGAGACCCAGTACTTC.

V is TRBV11-2 and J is TRBJ1-1; 7 bases agree with TRBD1. The CDR3 totals 17 residues. Germline V gives CDR1 SGHAT, CDR2 FQNNGV. Trimming cost V 2 bases and J 2 bases; bases outside gene matches: 11. The CDR3 here is CASSLLPTRDSNTEAFF. The CDR3 DNA is TGTGCCAGCAGCTTACTCCCTACCCGGGACAGCAACACTGAAGCTTTCTTT.

J is TRBJ1-4 and V is TRBV18; tentative D call: TRBD1 (5 bases). V lost 3 bases to trimming and J lost 6 bases, with 14 bases between them. Germline assignment: CDR1 KGHSH and CDR2 LQKENI. The length of the CDR3 is 15 residues. The CDR3 DNA reads as TGTGCCAGCTCACCGCCGGGACTGACCTATGAAAAACTGTTTTTT. This sequence encodes CASSPPGLTYEKLFF.

This chain joins TRBV7-2 and TRBJ1-4, with no clear D. Germline CDR1 SGHTA, CDR2 FQGNSA. The V and J ends lost 5 bases and 2 bases respectively, with 12 bases between them. This CDR3 is 15 amino acids long. CDR3: CASSIRSTTNEKLFF. The CDR3 region has the DNA TGTGCCAGCAGCATAAGATCTACCACTAATGAAAAACTGTTTTTT.

The chain couples TRBV29-1 to TRBJ2-5, with D perhaps TRBD1 (6 bases). V lost 6 bases, J lost 1 base, and 15 bases lay in between. CDR1 is SQVTM and CDR2 is ANQGSEA in the germline V gene. This CDR3 has 14 amino acids. CDR3 in amino acids: CSVRDTWAQETQYF. The CDR3 region has the DNA TGCAGCGTCCGGGACACCTGGGCCCAAGAGACCCAGTACTTC.

This chain joins TRBV2 and TRBJ2-1, with 16 bases fitting TRBD2. J gave up 4 bases and V 8 bases, and 14 bases lay outside the gene matches. The CDR3 length is 19 residues. CDR1 and CDR2 from the germline V gene are SNHLY and FYNNEI. CDR3 bases: TGTGCCAGCGGGGTTGAGGGACTAGCGGGAGGGCCGGGTTACAATGAGCAGTTCTTC. This codes for CASGVEGLAGGPGYNEQFF.

Only one count was recorded for this clone. The V gene is TRBV5-1, the J gene TRBJ1-2; unclear D gene. CDR1 SGHRS and CDR2 YFSETQ come from the germline V gene. The V end lost 0 bases, the J end lost 7 bases, and 13 bases lay between the germline ends. The CDR3 consists of 14 residues. The CDR3: CASSLEVPTGGYTF. The CDR3 region has the DNA TGCGCCAGCAGCTTGGAAGTCCCTACCGGTGGCTACACCTTC.

The rearrangement uses TRBV6-1 and TRBJ1-3, with D tentatively TRBD1 (5 bases). The CDR3 extends over 16 amino acids. CDR1 MNHNS and CDR2 SASEGT come from the germline V gene. Trimming left V 4 bases short and J 0 bases short, with 13 bases between. The CDR3, as DNA: TGTGCCAGCAGTGTCACCAGGGAAAGCTCTGGAAACACCATATATTTT. Translating gives CASSVTRESSGNTIYF.

V and J are TRBV11-3 and TRBJ2-7; 7 positions match TRBD2. CDR1 and CDR2 (germline): SGHNT, YENEEA. CDR3 length: 15 residues. Trimming cost V 5 bases and J 2 bases; bases outside gene matches: 9. CDR3 in amino acids: CASSLLGGDPYEQYF. The CDR3 DNA reads TGTGCCAGCAGCCTTTTGGGGGGGGATCCCTACGAGCAGTACTTC.

V is TRBV14 and J is TRBJ2-3; D is undetermined. The CDR3 loop spans 13 amino acids. V was cut by 0 bases and J by 7 bases, with 8 bases left in between. Germline V gene lookup returns CDR1 SGHDN and CDR2 FVKESK. CDR3 nucleotides: TGTGCCAGCAGCCAAGATCTGGGGAATACGCAGTATTTT. Protein sequence: CASSQDLGNTQYF.

The rearrangement uses TRBV29-1 and TRBJ2-7; the match to TRBD1 covers 11 bases. Germline V lookup: CDR1 SQVTM, CDR2 ANQGSEA. The CDR3 has 14 residues. V was pared by 6 bases and J by 5 bases, with 9 bases of the junction left unmatched. Written as DNA, the CDR3 is TGCAGCGTCCAAGGACAGGGGGCAGTGCACGAGCAGTACTTC. This encodes CSVQGQGAVHEQYF.

This clone was counted a single time. The V call is TRBV5-5, the J call TRBJ1-4; tentative D call: TRBD1 (6 bases). This CDR3 has 16 amino acids. Germline values: CDR1 SGHKS, CDR2 YYEKEE (reference sequence). Trimming cost V 1 base and J 8 bases, with 18 bases left between them. The CDR3 loop is CASSLTVPGAREKLFF. CDR3 in DNA: TGTGCCAGCAGCTTGACGGTTCCAGGGGCGAGGGAAAAACTGTTTTTT. The entire variable domain, with the rest obtained from reference TRBV5-5 and TRBJ1-4, is as follows: DAGVTQSPTHLIKTRGQQVTLRCSPISGHKSVSWYQQVLGQGPQFIFQYYEKEERGRGNFPDRFSARQFPNYSSELNVNALLLGDSALYLCASSLTVPGAREKLFFGSGTQLSVL.

V gene TRBV19 combines with J gene TRBJ2-1, with a weak D call TRBD1 (5 bases). This CDR3 has 13 amino acids. From germline, CDR1 is LNHDA and CDR2 SQIVND (reference sequence). Trimming left V 5 bases short and J 6 bases short, with 11 bases between. CDR3 nucleotide sequence: TGTGCCAGTAGTCAAAGGGGTGGCAATGAGCAGTTCTTC. Protein sequence: CASSQRGGNEQFF. Looking up the rest from reference TRBV19 and TRBJ2-1 gives the full variable domain: DGGITQSPKYLFRKEGQNVTLSCEQNLNHDAMYWYRQDPGQGLRLIYYSQIVNDFQKGDIAEGYSVSREKKESFPLTVTSAQKNPTAFYLCASSQRGGNEQFFGPGTRLTVL.

The chain couples TRBV28 to TRBJ2-1, with D possibly being TRBD2 (5 bases). The CDR3 extends over 15 amino acids. The germline gives CDR1 MDHEN, CDR2 SYDVKM. Trimming cost V 1 base and J 8 bases, with 15 bases left between them. The CDR3 reads CASSLSGGGSYEQFF. The DNA of the CDR3 is TGTGCCAGCAGTTTATCAGGTGGCGGGTCTTATGAGCAGTTCTTC.

This clone was counted between two and nine times. The V gene is TRBV10-3, the J gene TRBJ1-3, with 8 positions matching TRBD1. Germline V CDR1 and CDR2: ENHRY, SYGVKD. V lost 4 bases and J lost 2; bases outside the gene matches: 4. CDR3 length equals 15 residues. CDR3 sequence reads: CAISAARGPGNTIYF. DNA of the CDR3: TGTGCCATCAGTGCAGCCAGGGGGCCTGGAAACACCATATATTTT.

The chain links TRBV7-3 to TRBJ2-2; 11 nucleotides match TRBD2. V lost 4 bases, J lost 3 bases, and 4 bases stayed unmatched. Germline CDR1 is SGHTA and CDR2 is FQGTGA. CDR3 length equals 16 residues. CDR3 region: CASSSGLAGYTGELFF. CDR3 nucleotide sequence: TGTGCCAGCAGCTCCGGACTAGCGGGCTACACCGGGGAGCTGTTTTTT.